Listed below are T cell receptor beta chains from one sample, sequenced in a study of cytomegalovirus exposure and HLA in healthy donors. Generated by immunoSEQ multiplex PCR, the TCRdb table keeps only in-frame clones and is missing some. This table has under 300,000 clones, roughly 70% appearing once. The sample consisted of PBMCs. Receptors were obtained from a female donor in good health and CMV-seronegative. The CDR3 runs from the conserved cysteine through the conserved F or W. D genes are given only for firm matches. Clone size is stated in some rows and not others, as once, few, many or a class when expanded.

j_gene: TRBJ2-1; v_gene: TRBV7-9; abundance: .; d_gene: TRBD1; CDR3aa: CASSLDRGDEQFF; CDR3nt: TGTGCCAGCAGCTTAGACAGGGGCGATGAGCAGTTCTTC
j_gene: TRBJ1-1; v_gene: TRBV2; abundance: .; d_gene: .; CDR3aa: CASSPTATGNTEAFF; CDR3nt: TGTGCCAGCAGTCCGACGGCGACAGGGAACACTGAAGCTTTCTTT
j_gene: TRBJ2-1; v_gene: TRBV5-3; abundance: few; d_gene: TRBD2; CDR3aa: CARSLKYASGYNEQFF; CDR3nt: TGTGCCAGAAGCTTAAAGTACGCTAGCGGATACAATGAGCAGTTCTTC
j_gene: TRBJ2-7; v_gene: TRBV15; abundance: few; d_gene: .; CDR3aa: CATRQGGDPYEQYF; CDR3nt: TGTGCCACCCGGCAGGGTGGCGATCCCTACGAGCAGTACTTC
j_gene: TRBJ2-3; v_gene: TRBV2; abundance: .; d_gene: TRBD2; CDR3aa: CASSNLAGGAQYF; CDR3nt: TGTGCCAGCAGCAATCTAGCGGGAGGTGCGCAGTATTTT
j_gene: TRBJ2-5; v_gene: TRBV5-1; abundance: .; d_gene: .; CDR3aa: CASSLSGGVEETQYF; CDR3nt: TGCGCCAGCAGCTTGAGTGGCGGGGTCGAAGAGACCCAGTACTTC
j_gene: TRBJ2-3; v_gene: TRBV28; abundance: .; d_gene: TRBD2; CDR3aa: CASSSTYALAASTDTQYF; CDR3nt: TGTGCCAGCAGTTCAACTTACGCACTAGCGGCTAGCACAGATACGCAGTATTTT
j_gene: TRBJ2-2; v_gene: TRBV7-9; abundance: few; d_gene: .; CDR3aa: CASSWALTGELFF; CDR3nt: TGTGCCAGCAGCTGGGCGTTAACCGGGGAGCTGTTTTTT
j_gene: TRBJ2-3; v_gene: TRBV27; abundance: once; d_gene: .; CDR3aa: CASSPQTDTQYF; CDR3nt: TGTGCCAGCAGTCCCCAAACAGATACGCAGTATTTT
j_gene: TRBJ1-1; v_gene: TRBV2; abundance: once; d_gene: TRBD1; CDR3aa: CASSWGVRQGTGAEAFF; CDR3nt: TGTGCCAGCAGCTGGGGGGTAAGACAGGGGACGGGAGCTGAAGCTTTCTTT
j_gene: TRBJ1-2; v_gene: TRBV7-9; abundance: .; d_gene: .; CDR3aa: CASSLSGADGYTF; CDR3nt: TGTGCCAGCAGCTTGTCAGGGGCGGATGGCTACACCTTC
j_gene: TRBJ1-1; v_gene: TRBV7-9; abundance: .; d_gene: .; CDR3aa: CATELLGQPVWEAFF; CDR3nt: TGTGCCACCGAGCTGCTTGGACAACCAGTATGGGAAGCTTTCTTT
j_gene: TRBJ2-7; v_gene: TRBV5-6; abundance: .; d_gene: TRBD1; CDR3aa: CASSLSLGQGQSSYEQYF; CDR3nt: TGTGCCAGCAGCTTGTCCCTCGGACAGGGGCAGAGCTCCTACGAGCAGTACTTC
j_gene: TRBJ2-7; v_gene: TRBV5-4; abundance: .; d_gene: TRBD1; CDR3aa: CASSQMNRGTHEQYF; CDR3nt: TGTGCCAGCAGCCAGATGAACAGGGGAACCCACGAGCAGTACTTC
j_gene: TRBJ2-5; v_gene: TRBV25-1; abundance: .; d_gene: .; CDR3aa: CASSDMGAVKETQYF; CDR3nt: TGTGCCAGCAGTGATATGGGGGCTGTGAAGGAGACCCAGTACTTC
j_gene: TRBJ1-1; v_gene: TRBV13; abundance: .; d_gene: .; CDR3aa: CASSHGEAEAFF; CDR3nt: TGTGCCAGCAGCCATGGGGAGGCTGAAGCTTTCTTT
j_gene: TRBJ1-5; v_gene: TRBV5-1; abundance: few; d_gene: .; CDR3aa: CASSPQDSFNQPQHF; CDR3nt: TGCGCCAGCAGCCCACAAGACAGTTTCAATCAGCCCCAGCATTTT
j_gene: TRBJ2-7; v_gene: TRBV7-9; abundance: .; d_gene: TRBD1; CDR3aa: CASSSGQRPYEQYF; CDR3nt: TGTGCCAGCAGCTCGGGACAGAGACCTTACGAGCAGTACTTC
j_gene: TRBJ1-1; v_gene: TRBV6-1; abundance: .; d_gene: TRBD1; CDR3aa: CASSTGGRTEAFF; CDR3nt: TGTGCCAGCAGTACAGGGGGCCGCACTGAAGCTTTCTTT
j_gene: TRBJ1-5; v_gene: TRBV30; abundance: .; d_gene: .; CDR3aa: CAWPPGGPSNQPQHF; CDR3nt: TGTGCCTGGCCCCCGGGGGGTCCCTCCAATCAGCCCCAGCATTTT
j_gene: TRBJ2-3; v_gene: TRBV19; abundance: .; d_gene: TRBD2; CDR3aa: CASSIPSGMRTDTQYF; CDR3nt: TGTGCCAGTAGTATACCTAGCGGGATGCGCACAGATACGCAGTATTTT
j_gene: TRBJ1-2; v_gene: TRBV2; abundance: .; d_gene: TRBD1; CDR3aa: CASSGPPGQGHGYTF; CDR3nt: TGTGCCAGCAGTGGACCCCCGGGACAGGGGCATGGCTACACCTTC
j_gene: TRBJ2-5; v_gene: TRBV2; abundance: .; d_gene: TRBD2; CDR3aa: CASLPSGRAGETQYF; CDR3nt: TGTGCCAGCTTGCCTAGCGGGAGGGCCGGGGAGACCCAGTACTTC
j_gene: TRBJ2-5; v_gene: TRBV9; abundance: .; d_gene: TRBD2; CDR3aa: CASTPTSGRFVETQYF; CDR3nt: TGTGCCAGCACCCCCACTAGCGGGAGGTTCGTGGAGACCCAGTACTTC
j_gene: TRBJ2-2; v_gene: TRBV5-6; abundance: .; d_gene: TRBD1; CDR3aa: CASITRGRRNTGELFF; CDR3nt: TGTGCCAGCATAACCAGGGGGCGGAGGAACACCGGGGAGCTGTTTTTT
j_gene: TRBJ2-4; v_gene: TRBV7-9; abundance: .; d_gene: .; CDR3aa: CASSLGPGIKNIQYF; CDR3nt: TGTGCCAGCAGCTTAGGTCCGGGGATCAAAAACATTCAGTACTTC
j_gene: TRBJ2-7; v_gene: TRBV21-1; abundance: .; d_gene: .; CDR3aa: CASSKGLWALSHEQYF; CDR3nt: TGTGCCAGCAGCAAAGGATTATGGGCGTTAAGCCACGAGCAGTACTTC
j_gene: TRBJ2-4; v_gene: TRBV5-1; abundance: .; d_gene: .; CDR3aa: CASSLAGEVGIQYF; CDR3nt: TGCGCCAGCAGCTTGGCCGGGGAGGTGGGCATTCAGTACTTC
j_gene: TRBJ2-5; v_gene: TRBV15; abundance: .; d_gene: TRBD2; CDR3aa: CATSVRLAGGMLTQYF; CDR3nt: TGTGCCACCAGCGTACGACTAGCGGGAGGGATGCTCACCCAGTACTTC
j_gene: TRBJ2-5; v_gene: TRBV29-1; abundance: .; d_gene: TRBD1; CDR3aa: CSVEVGTVEETQYF; CDR3nt: TGCAGCGTTGAAGTCGGGACAGTTGAAGAGACCCAGTACTTC
j_gene: TRBJ2-1; v_gene: TRBV7-3; abundance: .; d_gene: .; CDR3aa: CASSFSGKGVGEQFF; CDR3nt: TGTGCCAGCAGCTTTAGCGGCAAAGGCGTTGGTGAGCAGTTCTTC
j_gene: TRBJ2-7; v_gene: TRBV11-2; abundance: once; d_gene: TRBD2; CDR3aa: CASSLGGLADPGQYF; CDR3nt: TGTGCCAGCAGCTTAGGGGGACTAGCGGATCCCGGGCAGTACTTC
j_gene: TRBJ2-7; v_gene: TRBV27; abundance: few; d_gene: TRBD2; CDR3aa: CASSPSGTSSYEQYF; CDR3nt: TGTGCCAGCAGTCCCTCCGGGACTAGCTCCTACGAGCAGTACTTC
j_gene: TRBJ1-1; v_gene: TRBV18; abundance: .; d_gene: .; CDR3aa: CASSQEDGSTEAFF; CDR3nt: TGTGCCAGCTCACAGGAGGACGGAAGCACTGAAGCTTTCTTT
j_gene: TRBJ2-1; v_gene: TRBV19; abundance: .; d_gene: TRBD2; CDR3aa: CASISPGLAGYNEQFF; CDR3nt: TGTGCCAGTATTTCCCCGGGACTAGCGGGGTACAATGAGCAGTTCTTC
j_gene: TRBJ1-1; v_gene: TRBV6-6; abundance: .; d_gene: TRBD1; CDR3aa: CASSPQTGDTEAFF; CDR3nt: TGTGCCAGCAGTCCCCAAACAGGGGACACTGAAGCTTTCTTT
j_gene: TRBJ1-2; v_gene: TRBV23-1; abundance: .; d_gene: .; CDR3aa: CASKGIAGGYGYTF; CDR3nt: TGCGCCAGCAAGGGGATAGCGGGAGGATATGGCTACACCTTC
j_gene: TRBJ2-7; v_gene: TRBV6-1; abundance: .; d_gene: TRBD2; CDR3aa: CASSEAVLAGQVNEQYF; CDR3nt: TGTGCCAGCAGTGAAGCGGTACTAGCGGGACAGGTTAACGAGCAGTACTTC
j_gene: TRBJ2-7; v_gene: TRBV28; abundance: .; d_gene: .; CDR3aa: CASRLFGRAREQYF; CDR3nt: TGTGCCAGCAGATTATTCGGCAGGGCTCGCGAGCAGTACTTC
j_gene: TRBJ1-1; v_gene: TRBV6-1; abundance: .; d_gene: .; CDR3aa: CASSVQRTANTEAFF; CDR3nt: TGTGCCAGCAGTGTTCAGAGGACAGCGAACACTGAAGCTTTCTTT